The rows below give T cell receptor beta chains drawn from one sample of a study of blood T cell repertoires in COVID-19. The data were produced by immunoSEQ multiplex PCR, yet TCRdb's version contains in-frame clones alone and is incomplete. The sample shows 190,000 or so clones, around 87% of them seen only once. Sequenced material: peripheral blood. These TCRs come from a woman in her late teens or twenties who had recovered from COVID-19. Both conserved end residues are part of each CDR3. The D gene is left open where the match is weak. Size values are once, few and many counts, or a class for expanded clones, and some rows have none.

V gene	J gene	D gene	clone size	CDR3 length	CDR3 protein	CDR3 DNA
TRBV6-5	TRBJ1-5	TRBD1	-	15	CASSYGTGGNQPQHF	TGTGCCAGCAGTTACGGGACAGGGGGCAATCAGCCCCAGCATTTT
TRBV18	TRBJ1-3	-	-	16	CASSRGAVRSGNTIYF	TGTGCCAGCTCACGCGGGGCGGTTCGCTCTGGAAACACCATATATTTT
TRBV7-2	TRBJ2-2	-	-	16	CASSLVLASNTGELFF	TGTGCCAGCAGCTTGGTTCTAGCCTCGAACACCGGGGAGCTGTTTTTT
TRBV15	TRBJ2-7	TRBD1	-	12	CATSTGGNEQYF	TGTGCCACCAGCACAGGGGGCAACGAGCAGTACTTC
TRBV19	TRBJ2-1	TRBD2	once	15	CASKTSAVSYNEQFF	TGTGCCAGTAAAACTAGCGCCGTCTCCTACAATGAGCAGTTCTTC
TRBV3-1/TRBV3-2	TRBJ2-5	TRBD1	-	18	CASSQDPGQPKSQETQYF	TGTGCCAGCAGCCAAGACCCGGGACAGCCAAAATCCCAAGAGACCCAGTACTTC
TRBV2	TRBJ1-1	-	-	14	CASSGWGPNTEAFF	TGTGCCAGCAGTGGTTGGGGGCCGAACACTGAAGCTTTCTTT
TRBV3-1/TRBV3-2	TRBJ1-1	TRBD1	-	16	CASSQDRDRGITEAFF	TGTGCCAGCAGCCAAGATCGGGACAGGGGAATCACTGAAGCTTTCTTT
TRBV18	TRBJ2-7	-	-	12	CASSPDSYEQYF	TGTGCCAGCTCACCAGACAGCTACGAGCAGTACTTC
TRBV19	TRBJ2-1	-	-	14	CASSLLGRYNEQFF	TGTGCCAGTAGCCTCCTTGGGAGGTATAATGAGCAGTTCTTC
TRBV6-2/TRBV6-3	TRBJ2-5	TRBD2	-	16	CASTPRGLAGPETQYF	TGTGCCAGCACCCCAAGGGGACTAGCGGGGCCAGAGACCCAGTACTTC
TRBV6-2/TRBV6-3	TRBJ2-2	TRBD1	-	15	CASSLTGPYTGELFF	TGTGCCAGCAGCTTGACAGGGCCTTACACCGGGGAGCTGTTTTTT
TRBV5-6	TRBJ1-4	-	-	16	CASSLTGATTNEKLFF	TGTGCCAGCAGCTTAACCGGAGCTACAACTAATGAAAAACTGTTTTTT
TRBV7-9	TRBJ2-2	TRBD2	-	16	CASSLTAGANTGELFF	TGTGCCAGCAGCTTAACAGCGGGGGCGAACACCGGGGAGCTGTTTTTT
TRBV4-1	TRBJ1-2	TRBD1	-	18	CASSQGSDYDRANYGYTF	TGCGCCAGCAGCCAAGGTTCTGATTATGACAGGGCTAACTATGGCTACACCTTC
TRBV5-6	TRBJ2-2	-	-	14	CASSWSGTTGELFF	TGTGCCAGCAGCTGGAGCGGAACTACCGGGGAGCTGTTTTTT
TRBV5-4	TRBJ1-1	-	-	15	CASSLVEGRWTEAFF	TGTGCCAGCAGCTTGGTGGAGGGTAGGTGGACTGAAGCTTTCTTT
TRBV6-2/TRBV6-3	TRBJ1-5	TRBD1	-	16	CASSSTRDRKNQPQHF	TGTGCCAGCAGTTCAACCCGGGACAGAAAAAATCAGCCCCAGCATTTT
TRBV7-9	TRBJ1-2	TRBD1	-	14	CASSLGRTGAGYTF	TGTGCCAGCAGCTTAGGTAGGACAGGGGCCGGCTACACCTTC
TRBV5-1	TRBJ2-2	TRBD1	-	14	CASSLEGQVGELFF	TGCGCCAGCAGCTTGGAGGGACAGGTCGGGGAGCTGTTTTTT
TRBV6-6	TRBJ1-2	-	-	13	CASSDDRNYGYTF	TGTGCCAGCAGCGACGACAGGAACTATGGCTACACCTTC
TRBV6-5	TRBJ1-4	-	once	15	CASSYSSLGDEKLFF	TGTGCCAGCAGTTACTCGAGCCTGGGAGATGAAAAACTGTTTTTT
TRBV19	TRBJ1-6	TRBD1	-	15	CASSIGDRDYSPLHF	TGTGCCAGTAGTATAGGGGACAGGGACTATTCACCCCTCCACTTT
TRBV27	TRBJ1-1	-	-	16	CASRPLSGTLNTEAFF	TGTGCCAGCAGACCACTATCCGGGACACTAAACACTGAAGCTTTCTTT
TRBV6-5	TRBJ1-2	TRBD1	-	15	CASSYFPDRGYGYTF	TGTGCCAGCAGTTACTTCCCGGACAGGGGTTATGGCTACACCTTC
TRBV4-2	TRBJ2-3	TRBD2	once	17	CASSQPRLAGVGDTQYF	TGTGCCAGCAGCCAACCGAGACTAGCGGGAGTTGGAGATACGCAGTATTTT
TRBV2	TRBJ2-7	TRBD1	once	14	CASRTGTGADEQYF	TGTGCCAGCAGGACCGGGACAGGGGCCGACGAGCAGTACTTC
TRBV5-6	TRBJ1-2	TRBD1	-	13	CASSPGGAGGYTF	TGTGCCAGCAGCCCAGGGGGCGCGGGTGGCTACACCTTC
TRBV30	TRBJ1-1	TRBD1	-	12	CAWAKGASEAFF	TGTGCCTGGGCTAAGGGGGCCTCTGAAGCTTTCTTT
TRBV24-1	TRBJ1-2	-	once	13	CATSDSQGGGYTF	TGTGCCACCAGTGATTCGCAGGGCGGCGGCTACACCTTC
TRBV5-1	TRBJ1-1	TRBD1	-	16	CASSSDRVLRSTEAFF	TGCGCCAGCAGCTCGGACAGGGTTCTGAGGAGCACTGAAGCTTTCTTT
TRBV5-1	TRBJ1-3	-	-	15	CASSTSSSSGNTIYF	TGCGCCAGCAGCACCTCCAGTTCCTCTGGAAACACCATATATTTT
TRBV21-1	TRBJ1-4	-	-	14	CASSLRTWDRKLFF	TGTGCCAGCAGCCTGAGGACATGGGATAGAAAACTGTTTTTT
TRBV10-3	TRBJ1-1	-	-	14	CAISEIGRGTEAFF	TGTGCCATCAGTGAGATAGGGAGGGGCACTGAAGCTTTCTTT
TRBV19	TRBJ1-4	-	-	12	CASSTGVEKLFF	TGTGCCAGTAGTACCGGGGTTGAAAAACTGTTTTTT
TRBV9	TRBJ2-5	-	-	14	CASSVAGGQETQYF	TGTGCCAGCAGCGTAGCCGGGGGCCAAGAGACCCAGTACTTC
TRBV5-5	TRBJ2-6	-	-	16	CASSLVRASGANVLTF	TGTGCCAGCAGCTTGGTGAGGGCCTCTGGGGCCAACGTCCTGACTTTC
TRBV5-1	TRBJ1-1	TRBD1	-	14	CASSPSNRGTEAFF	TGCGCCAGCAGCCCGAGTAACAGGGGCACTGAAGCTTTCTTT
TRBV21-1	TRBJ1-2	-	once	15	CASSLIPRSDYGYTF	TGTGCCAGCAGCCTAATTCCTAGGTCAGACTATGGCTACACCTTC
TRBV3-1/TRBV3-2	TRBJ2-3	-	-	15	CASSQGGLSTDTQYF	TGTGCCAGCAGTCAAGGTGGACTGTCCACAGATACGCAGTATTTT
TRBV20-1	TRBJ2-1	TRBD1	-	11	CSAYRGNEQFF	TGCAGTGCTTACAGGGGCAATGAGCAGTTCTTC
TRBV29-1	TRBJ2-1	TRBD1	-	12	CSVRDRVYEQFF	TGCAGCGTCCGGGACAGGGTTTATGAGCAGTTCTTC
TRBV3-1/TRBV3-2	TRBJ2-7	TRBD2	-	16	CASSPGGAQSSYEQYF	TGTGCCAGCAGCCCGGGGGGGGCCCAGAGCTCCTACGAGCAGTACTTC
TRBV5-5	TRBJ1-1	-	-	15	CASSLVARVNTEAFF	TGTGCCAGCAGCTTGGTGGCCAGGGTGAACACTGAAGCTTTCTTT
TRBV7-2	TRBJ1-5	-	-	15	CASSLGGGSNQPQHF	TGTGCCAGCAGCTTAGGGGGGGGTAGCAATCAGCCCCAGCATTTT
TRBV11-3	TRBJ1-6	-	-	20	CASSLEDTSWGTFYNSPLHF	TGTGCCAGCAGCTTAGAGGACACATCCTGGGGAACCTTTTATAATTCACCCCTCCACTTT
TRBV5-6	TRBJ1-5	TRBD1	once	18	CASSLQPGQGSVHQPQHF	TGTGCCAGCAGCTTGCAACCGGGACAGGGATCTGTACATCAGCCCCAGCATTTT
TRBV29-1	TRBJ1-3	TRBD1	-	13	CSVEAGGGNTIYF	TGCAGCGTTGAGGCAGGGGGCGGAAACACCATATATTTT
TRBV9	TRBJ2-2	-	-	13	CASSVREPGELFF	TGTGCCAGCAGCGTTCGAGAGCCCGGGGAGCTGTTTTTT
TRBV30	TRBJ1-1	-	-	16	CAWSLPYGQAYTEAFF	TGTGCCTGGAGCTTACCTTATGGGCAGGCGTACACTGAAGCTTTCTTT
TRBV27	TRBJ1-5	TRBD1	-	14	CASSSTGVKQPQHF	TGTGCCAGCAGTTCAACAGGGGTGAAACAGCCCCAGCATTTT
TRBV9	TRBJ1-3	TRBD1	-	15	CASSVRTGIGNTIYF	TGTGCCAGCAGCGTCCGGACAGGGATTGGAAACACCATATATTTT
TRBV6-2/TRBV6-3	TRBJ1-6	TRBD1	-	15	CASSYGDRGSSPLHF	TGTGCCAGCAGTTACGGCGACAGGGGAAGTTCACCCCTCCACTTT
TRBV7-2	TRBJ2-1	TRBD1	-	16	CASSPLGQGANNEQFF	TGTGCCAGCAGCCCTCTCGGTCAGGGGGCAAACAATGAGCAGTTCTTC